What follows are 4 T cell receptor beta chains derived from one specimen sequenced in a study of post-analysis software for immune sequencing data. Their recognized antigens are unknown. Study-wide findings and caveats: When patients were compared with controls, about 5 TRBV segments were more frequent, TRBV5-6, TRBV5-1 and TRBV20-1 among them.

The authors incorporated unique molecular identifiers into the TCR beta cDNA libraries. Using its own MiXCR run on the PCR reads, TCRdb lists one record per CDR3 protein. Found here are 820,000 or so distinct CDR3 sequences, 53% of them singletons; the top ten hold over 4%. Sequenced sample: blood. Receptors were obtained from a girl aged 10-17 years with multiple sclerosis.

This chain uses TRBV20-1 with TRBJ2-5; D is perhaps TRBD2 (5 bases). This CDR3 contains 14 residues. CDR1 is DFQATT and CDR2 is SNEGSKA in the germline V gene (reference sequence). The germline V and J ends were trimmed by 3 bases and 11 bases, with 22 bases remaining between them. CDR3 residues: CSARTLASYNEQYF. In DNA form, the CDR3 reads TGCAGTGCTAGGACCCTAGCCTCCTACAATGAGCAGTACTTC.

The V gene is TRBV7-8, the J gene TRBJ2-5; 8 nucleotides line up with TRBD2. Trimming removed 0 bases from V and 1 base from J; junction bases left unmatched: 7. The CDR3 has 17 amino acids. Germline values: CDR1 SGHVS, CDR2 FQNEAQ. CDR3 residues: CASSLAAASGPQETQYF. The CDR3 nucleotides are TGTGCCAGCAGCTTAGCCGCGGCTAGCGGGCCCCAAGAGACCCAGTACTTC.

This clonotype showed up just a few times. The J gene is TRBJ2-7, the V gene TRBV9, with D tentatively TRBD1 or TRBD2 (6 bases each). Trimming pared 2 bases from V and 6 bases from J, leaving 12 bases between. The CDR3 is 13 amino acids. Germline V gene data show CDR1 as SGDLS and CDR2 as YYNGEE. CDR3 DNA: TGTGCCAGCAGCGTGAACAGGGAGGCCGAGCAGTACTTC. Protein: CASSVNREAEQYF.

The chain uses TRBV10-3 and TRBJ2-1, with 8 nucleotides matching TRBD1. The CDR3 has 14 amino acids. V shed 3 bases and J 6 bases; nucleotides not matched to a gene: 4. Germline CDR1 ENHRY, CDR2 SYGVKD. Written as DNA, the CDR3 is TGTGCCATCAGTGATCGCACAGGGGGCAATGAGCAGTTCTTC. Translated: CAISDRTGGNEQFF.